The 23 T cell receptor beta chains presented below share a single source sample, sequenced in a study of T cell repertoires in cytomegalovirus infection (dated 2019 in TCRdb). This sample was sequenced with an Illumina HiSeq 1500. TCRdb itself trimmed the public reads at Q25 with fastp, ran MiXCR and retained productive beta chains. Duplicate CDR3 protein sequences are folded into a single record with the most common DNA and genes. The sample table lists roughly 640,000 distinct CDR3 sequences, approximately 24% of them with a count of one. The ten largest clonotypes hold roughly 8% of the sample. The sequenced sample was CD8+ T cells from PBMCs. These receptors were taken from a human donor in good health (CMV status not recorded). Some clones in this sample may be carry-over from other donors' samples.

The chain recombines TRBV19 with TRBJ1-1; the D is unclear. The V end was cut by 0 bases, the J end by 2 bases, with 13 bases between. Germline loops: CDR1 LNHDA, CDR2 SQIVND (reference sequence). The CDR3 is made up of 16 amino acids. In DNA form, the CDR3 reads TGTGCCAGTAGTATAGATCTAGGCCCTACCAACACTGAAGCTTTCTTT. Translated, it gives CASSIDLGPTNTEAFF. Based on the CDR3 plus reference TRBV19 and TRBJ1-1, the full variable domain is DGGITQSPKYLFRKEGQNVTLSCEQNLNHDAMYWYRQDPGQGLRLIYYSQIVNDFQKGDIAEGYSVSREKKESFPLTVTSAQKNPTAFYLCASSIDLGPTNTEAFFGQGTRLTVV.

The DNA of the CDR3 is TGTGCCAGCAGCAGGCCAGATACCGGGGAGCTGTTTTTT. Translation: CASSRPDTGELFF. V and J are TRBV5-5 and TRBJ2-2; D is undetermined. The CDR3 length is 13 residues. With 4 bases removed from V and 5 bases from J, the gap between germline ends came to 9 bases. Germline V CDR1 and CDR2: SGHKS, YYEKEE (reference sequence).

This clonotype turned up a few times. The chain recombines TRBV5-1 with TRBJ1-5; D is ambiguous. Germline CDR1 SGHRS, CDR2 YFSETQ. The CDR3 spans 18 residues. V lost 0 bases and J lost 0, with 16 bases in between. Written as DNA, the CDR3 is TGCGCCAGCAGCTTGGGCACCGACTCGCCCAATAGCAATCAGCCCCAGCATTTT. It codes for CASSLGTDSPNSNQPQHF. The full variable domain, completed using reference TRBV5-1 and TRBJ1-5, is KAGVTQTPRYLIKTRGQQVTLSCSPISGHRSVSWYQQTPGQGLQFLFEYFSETQRNKGNFPGRFSGRQFSNSRSEMNVSTLELGDSALYLCASSLGTDSPNSNQPQHFGDGTRLSIL.

In its sample, this clonotype was seen many times. The rearrangement uses TRBV7-8 and TRBJ1-1; D is perhaps TRBD1 (5 bases). This CDR3 has 15 residues. Germline-derived CDR1 and CDR2 are SGHVS and FQNEAQ. V was pared by 2 bases and J by 8 bases, with 18 bases between. The CDR3 region has the DNA TGTGCCAGCAGCTTAACGGCCAGGGCCGCCCGGGAAGCTTTCTTT. Translated: CASSLTARAAREAFF.

This sequence joins TRBV5-5 and TRBJ1-5; 7 bases are shared with TRBD1. V gave up 4 bases and J gave up 11 bases; unmatched junction bases: 9. The CDR3 length is 13 residues. The germline CDR1 and CDR2 sequences are SGHKS and YYEKEE (reference sequence). DNA for the CDR3: TGTGCCAGCAGCCCCAGGGGGGCCCAGTCCCAGCATTTT. Translated: CASSPRGAQSQHF.

This clonotype occurred a few times. This chain uses TRBV19 with TRBJ2-2; 8 nucleotides match TRBD1. Germline CDR1 reads LNHDA; CDR2 reads SQIVND (reference sequence). Trimming at V came to 3 bases and at J to 4 bases, leaving 4 bases not matched to a gene. The CDR3 contains 15 residues. The CDR3 bases are TGTGCCAGTAGTATTTTTCAGGGGGCCACCGGGGAGCTGTTTTTT. Encoded protein: CASSIFQGATGELFF.

This clonotype was recorded once. CDR3: CSVEFSGRPVGTQYF. CDR3 nucleotides: TGCAGCGTTGAATTCTCGGGACGGCCGGTGGGGACCCAGTACTTC. This chain uses TRBV29-1 with TRBJ2-5; either TRBD1 or TRBD2 may fit D (5 bases each). Germline V gene sequence: CDR1 SQVTM, CDR2 ANQGSEA. This CDR3 contains 15 residues. V was cut by 2 bases and J by 7 bases, with 20 bases left in between.

Comment on this clonotype: This may arise from a read error, as a much more abundant clone is one base away. The chain uses TRBV27 and TRBJ1-1; no definite D call. The length of the CDR3 is 13 residues. CDR1 MNHEY and CDR2 SMNVEV come from the germline V gene (reference sequence). The CDR3 DNA reads as TGTGCCAGCAGTTTAACGGTTTACACTGAAGTTTTCTTT. Translation: CASSLTVYTEVFF.

The chain recombines TRBV12-3 or TRBV12-4 with TRBJ1-2; maybe TRBD1 (6 bases). The CDR3 length is 13 residues. V was shortened by 1 base and J by 3 bases, with 6 bases between the two germline ends. CDR3 region: CASSLDRDYGYTF. For the CDR3, the DNA is TGTGCCAGCAGTTTAGACAGGGACTATGGCTACACCTTC.

At least ten counts were recorded for this clonotype. CDR3 loop: CASSFPSGQVRNEQFF. The CDR3 nucleotides read TGTGCCAGCAGTTTCCCTTCGGGACAGGTTCGGAATGAGCAGTTCTTC. The rearrangement joins TRBV28 to TRBJ2-1; 8 bases fit TRBD1. The junction had 11 bases not matched to a gene; V was cut back by 3 bases and J by 7 bases. The CDR3 extends over 16 amino acids. Germline lookup yields CDR1 MDHEN and CDR2 SYDVKM.

The chain is built from TRBV2 and TRBJ2-2, with D perhaps TRBD1 (6 bases). V shed 5 bases and J shed 0 bases, with 10 bases lying between them. The CDR3 is 15 amino acids. In germline, CDR1 is SNHLY, CDR2 FYNNEI. CDR3 DNA sequence: TGTGCCAGCAGTCCAACAGGGACGAACACCGGGGAGCTGTTTTTT. The encoded protein is CASSPTGTNTGELFF.

The chain uses TRBV25-1 and TRBJ1-2; D gene ambiguous. CDR3 size: 14 residues. V dropped 4 bases and J dropped 4 bases, with 13 bases sitting between them. CDR1 is MGHDK and CDR2 is SYGVNS in the germline V gene. DNA of the CDR3: TGTGCCAGCAGTGGGCCACAGAATTTCTATGGCTACACCTTC. Protein product: CASSGPQNFYGYTF.

This clonotype was observed a handful of times. The chain joins TRBV7-9 to TRBJ2-5; 10 bases map to TRBD1. Germline values: CDR1 SEHNR, CDR2 FQNEAQ (reference sequence). There are 15 residues in the CDR3. The V segment lost 0 bases and the J segment 3 bases; nucleotides outside the gene matches: 1. CDR3 sequence (DNA): TGTGCCAGCAGCTTAGCAGGGACAGGGGAAGAGACCCAGTACTTC. It codes for CASSLAGTGEETQYF.

V is TRBV28 and J is TRBJ2-3, with a tentative D call TRBD2 (5 bases). CDR3 length: 13 residues. Germline CDR1 reads MDHEN; CDR2 reads SYDVKM. The V gene lost 5 bases and the J gene lost 5 bases, with 11 bases spanning the gap. Here the CDR3 DNA reads TGTGCCAGCAGTCCTTCGGAGGAAGATACGCAGTATTTT. The encoded protein is CASSPSEEDTQYF.

Concerning this clonotype itself: One end of the junction is discordant with germline, which a read error may explain. The V call is TRBV7-7, the J call TRBJ2-5, with 12 bases fitting TRBD2. The germline gives CDR1 SSHAT, CDR2 FNYEAQ (reference sequence). This CDR3 is 15 amino acids long. The CDR3 region is CASSWTSGDQETQYF. The CDR3 DNA is TGTGCTAGCAGCTGGACTAGCGGGGACCAAGAGACCCAGTACTTC.

This clonotype was picked up a small number of times. The chain combines TRBV4-1 with TRBJ1-1; D not certain. The V end lost 1 base, the J end lost 2 bases, and 5 bases lay between the germline ends. The CDR3 totals 13 residues. CDR1 and CDR2 (germline): MGHRA, YSYEKL. CDR3 coding DNA: TGCGCCAGCAGCCAAGCCGACAACACTGAAGCTTTCTTT. Translating gives CASSQADNTEAFF.

This clonotype was recorded a few times. The chain recombines TRBV10-3 with TRBJ2-3, with 8 bases lining up with TRBD1. Germline CDR1 ENHRY, CDR2 SYGVKD. This CDR3 has 17 residues. Losses at the gene ends were 2 bases for V and 4 bases for J; bases not matched to a gene: 11. The CDR3 DNA reads TGTGCCATCAGTGAGACCCGGACAGGGACACCTTCAGATACGCAGTATTTT. Its protein is CAISETRTGTPSDTQYF.

This clonotype was recorded a few times. The rearrangement joins TRBV7-6 to TRBJ1-1; TRBD1 might be the D (5 bases). CDR1 and CDR2 (germline): SGHVS, FNYEAQ. The CDR3 contains 16 residues. Trimming removed 1 base from V and 5 bases from J, with 17 bases in between. For the CDR3, the DNA is TGTGCCAGCAGCTTAGAAGCGTCGGGGGTGTATACTGAAGCTTTCTTT. It specifies CASSLEASGVYTEAFF.

The sample holds a few counts of this clonotype. This rearrangement joins TRBV5-6 to TRBJ1-4; D is ambiguous. The CDR3 runs 14 residues. Trimming shortened V by 2 bases and J by 5 bases, and 10 bases separated the two germline ends. Germline V gene lookup returns CDR1 SGHDT and CDR2 YYEEEE. In nucleotides, the CDR3 is TGTGCCAGCAGCTTTCCGACGTCGAATGAAAAACTGTTTTTT. It yields the protein CASSFPTSNEKLFF.

This clonotype has ten or more counts. The chain is built from TRBV7-9 and TRBJ2-4, with 11 bases identical to TRBD1. Germline V gene sequence: CDR1 SEHNR, CDR2 FQNEAQ (reference sequence). This CDR3 contains 13 residues. V shed 6 bases and J 6 bases; nucleotides not matched to a gene: 1. CDR3 coding DNA: TGTGCCAGCAGGGACAGGGGGCTAAACATTCAGTACTTC. Residues: CASRDRGLNIQYF.

This clonotype was detected ten times or more. V gene TRBV7-2 combines with J gene TRBJ2-1; 8 nucleotides line up with TRBD1. This CDR3 is built from 15 residues. The germline gives CDR1 SGHTA, CDR2 FQGNSA. V dropped 4 bases and J dropped 7; count of bases not matched to a gene: 9. CDR3 residues: CASSSPQGVGNEQFF. The CDR3 bases are TGTGCCAGCAGCTCCCCACAGGGGGTAGGAAATGAGCAGTTCTTC.

This clonotype appeared many times. The chain is built from TRBV7-3 and TRBJ1-1; TRBD1 might be the D (6 bases). This CDR3 comprises 14 residues. V shed 5 bases and J shed 1 base, with 11 bases lying between them. Germline values: CDR1 SGHTA, CDR2 FQGTGA. Here the CDR3 DNA reads TGTGCCAGCAGCGAAACAGGGAGGAACACTGAAGCTTTCTTT. This gives the protein CASSETGRNTEAFF.

This clonotype was observed at least ten times. The chain recombines TRBV12-3 or TRBV12-4 with TRBJ2-1, with D unresolved. The length of the CDR3 is 14 residues. Between the trimmed V and J ends, which lost 2 bases and 1 base, there was a span of 6 bases. The CDR3: CASSLIGSYNEQFF. The CDR3 DNA is TGTGCCAGCAGTTTAATAGGGTCCTACAATGAGCAGTTCTTC.